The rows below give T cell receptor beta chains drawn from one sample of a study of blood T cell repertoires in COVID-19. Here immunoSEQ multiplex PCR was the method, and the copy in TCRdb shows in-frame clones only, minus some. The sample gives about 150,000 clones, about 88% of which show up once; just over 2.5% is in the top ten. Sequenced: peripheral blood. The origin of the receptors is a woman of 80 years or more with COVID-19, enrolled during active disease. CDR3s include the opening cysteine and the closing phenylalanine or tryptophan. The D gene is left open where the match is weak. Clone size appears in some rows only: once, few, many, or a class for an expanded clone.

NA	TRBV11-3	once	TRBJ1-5	CASILKAGRVSGNQPQHF	TGTGCCAGCATACTTAAAGCGGGCAGGGTTTCGGGCAATCAGCCCCAGCATTTT
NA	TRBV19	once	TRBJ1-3	CASSMPGGNSGNTIYF	TGTGCCAGTAGTATGCCTGGGGGGAACTCTGGAAACACCATATATTTT
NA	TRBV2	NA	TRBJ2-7	CASSDIAGASYEQYF	TGTGCCAGCAGTGATATCGCAGGGGCCTCCTACGAGCAGTACTTC
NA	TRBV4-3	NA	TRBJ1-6	CASSQERMTENSPLHF	TGCGCCAGCAGCCAAGAACGGATGACAGAAAATTCACCCCTCCACTTT
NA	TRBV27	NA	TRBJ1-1	CASSLKRLNTEAFF	TGTGCCAGCAGTTTAAAACGGTTGAACACTGAAGCTTTCTTT
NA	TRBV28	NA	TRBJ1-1	CASIGQVRTEAFF	TGTGCCAGCATAGGTCAGGTACGAACTGAAGCTTTCTTT
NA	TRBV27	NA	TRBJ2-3	CASRYLYTQYF	TGTGCCTCCAGATACCTCTATACGCAGTATTTT
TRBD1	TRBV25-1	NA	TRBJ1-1	CASRRDRTEAFF	TGTGCCAGCAGGAGGGACAGAACTGAAGCTTTCTTT
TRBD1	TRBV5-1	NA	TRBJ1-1	CASSLDRAPNTEAFF	TGCGCCAGCAGCTTAGACAGGGCCCCGAACACTGAAGCTTTCTTT
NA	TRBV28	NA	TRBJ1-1	CASSLGEFTEAFF	TGTGCCAGCAGTTTGGGAGAGTTCACTGAAGCTTTCTTT
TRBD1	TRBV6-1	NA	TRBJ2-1	CASSRDSYNEQFF	TGTGCCAGCAGTCGGGACAGCTACAATGAGCAGTTCTTC
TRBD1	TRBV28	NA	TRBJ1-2	CASRKQGAQSYGYTF	TGTGCCAGCAGGAAACAGGGGGCGCAGAGCTATGGCTACACCTTC
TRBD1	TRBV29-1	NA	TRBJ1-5	CSVGTGTGYQPQHF	TGCAGCGTTGGGACCGGGACAGGGTATCAGCCCCAGCATTTT
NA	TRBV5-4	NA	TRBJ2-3	CASSLGTDTDTQYF	TGTGCCAGCAGCTTGGGGACAGATACAGATACGCAGTATTTT